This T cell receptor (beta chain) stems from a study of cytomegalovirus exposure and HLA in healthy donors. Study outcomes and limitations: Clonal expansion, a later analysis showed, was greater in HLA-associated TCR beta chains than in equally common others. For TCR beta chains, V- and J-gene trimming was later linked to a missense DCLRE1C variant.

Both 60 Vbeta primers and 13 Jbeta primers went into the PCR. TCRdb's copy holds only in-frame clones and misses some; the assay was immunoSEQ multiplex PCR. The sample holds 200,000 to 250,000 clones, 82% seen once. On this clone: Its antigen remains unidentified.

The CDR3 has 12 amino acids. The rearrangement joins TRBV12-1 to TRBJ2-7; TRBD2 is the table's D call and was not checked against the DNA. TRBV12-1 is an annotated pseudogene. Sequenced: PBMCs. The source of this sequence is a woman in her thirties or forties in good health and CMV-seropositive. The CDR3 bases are TGTGCCAGCAGCTTTCTCCGCTACGAGCAGTACTTC. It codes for CASSFLRYEQYF.